The 19 T cell receptor beta chains listed next were all sequenced from one sample in a study of blood T cell repertoires in COVID-19. Measured with immunoSEQ multiplex PCR; TCRdb has only the in-frame clones, and not every one. The table shows just over 250,000 clones, with about 86% occurring only once. Sequencing was carried out using PBMCs or T cells enriched from blood (not recorded which). These receptor sequences come from a man younger than 40 with acute COVID-19.

CDR3 bases: TGTGCCAGAAACAGGGTCGAGCAGTACGTC. Translating it yields CARNRVEQYV. The chain carries TRBV6-1 and TRBJ2-7, with D possibly matching TRBD1 (6 bases). The CDR3 has 10 amino acids. From germline, CDR1 is MNHNS and CDR2 SASEGT. The V and J ends lost 9 bases and 6 bases respectively, with 9 bases between them.

The V and J genes are TRBV28 and TRBJ1-5; 9 bases align to TRBD1. The germline CDR1 and CDR2 sequences are MDHEN and SYDVKM. This CDR3 has 14 amino acids. The ends lost 6 bases at V and 7 bases at J; junction bases unmatched: 7. In DNA form, the CDR3 reads TGTGCCAGCAGCCGGACAGGGGCCGGCCAGCCCCAGCATTTT. Protein product: CASSRTGAGQPQHF.

The chain employs TRBV24-1 and TRBJ2-4; D remains unclear. The CDR3 sequence is 12 residues long. Looked up from germline, CDR1 is KGHDR and CDR2 is SFDVKD. V was cut by 2 bases and J by 12 bases, with 10 bases left in between. In DNA, the CDR3 is TGTGCCACCAGTGATTCGAGTAGTAATCAGTACTTC. This encodes CATSDSSSNQYF.

This clone was recorded only once. DNA for the CDR3: TGTGCCAGTAACATACCTCCAGGGTCTGAAGCTTTCTTT. Translated, it gives CASNIPPGSEAFF. The chain is built from TRBV19 and TRBJ1-1; D possibly corresponds to TRBD1 (5 bases). This CDR3 is built from 13 residues. V shed 7 bases and J shed 6 bases, with 15 bases lying between them. Germline V gene sequence: CDR1 LNHDA, CDR2 SQIVND (reference sequence).

With regard to this clone: An end of the junction does not agree with germline; a read error may underlie this. This chain links TRBV5-1 with TRBJ1-4, with TRBD1 matching 7 bases. CDR1 is SGHRS, CDR2 YFSETQ, per germline. The CDR3 totals 16 residues. The CDR3 reads CASSSNPGTVNEKLFF. The CDR3 nucleotides are TGTGCCAGCAGCTCAAACCCCGGGACAGTTAATGAAAAACTGTTTTTT. Combining the CDR3 with reference TRBV5-1 and TRBJ1-4 gives the whole variable domain KAGVTQTPRYLIKTRGQQVTLSCSPISGHRSVSWYQQTPGQGLQFLFEYFSETQRNKGNFPGRFSGRQFSNSRSEMNVSTLELGDSALYLCASSSNPGTVNEKLFFGSGTQLSVL.

The chain employs TRBV6-5 and TRBJ1-1, with 8 bases fitting TRBD1. The CDR3 totals 12 residues. Losses at the gene ends were 7 bases for V and 5 bases for J; bases not matched to a gene: 3. The V gene's germline CDR1 is MNHEY and CDR2 SVGAGI. The CDR3 sequence is CASITGGTEAFF. In DNA form, the CDR3 reads TGTGCCAGCATAACAGGGGGGACTGAAGCTTTCTTT.

The chain is built from TRBV6-5 and TRBJ2-7; 10 positions match TRBD1. The V gene's germline CDR1 is MNHEY and CDR2 SVGAGI. This CDR3 is built from 15 residues. V was pared by 6 bases and J by 2 bases, with 7 bases of the junction left unmatched. For the CDR3, the DNA is TGTGCCAGCAGAGACGACAGGGGGCCCCCCTACGAGCAGTACGTC. Amino acids: CASRDDRGPPYEQYV.

The gene calls are TRBV7-9 and TRBJ1-1; D is uncertain. The germline V gene encodes CDR1 SEHNR and CDR2 FQNEAQ (reference sequence). This CDR3 has 14 residues. V was pared by 2 bases and J by 4 bases, with 11 bases between. CDR3 DNA sequence: TGTGCCAGCAGCTTATCGAGGGCGGCCACTGAAGCTTTCTTT. This encodes CASSLSRAATEAFF.

The DNA of the CDR3 is TGTGCCAGTAGAACTAGGACAGGGATCGCACCCCTCCACTTT. Its translation: CASRTRTGIAPLHF. The chain is built from TRBV19 and TRBJ1-6; 8 bases align to TRBD1. Germline CDR1 reads LNHDA; CDR2 reads SQIVND (reference sequence). The CDR3 is 14 residues long. The trim removed 6 bases at V and 11 bases at J, leaving 9 bases unmatched.

V is TRBV4-1 and J is TRBJ2-7; TRBD1 matches 8 bases. Germline CDR1 is MGHRA and CDR2 is YSYEKL. This CDR3 region has 13 residues. V was pared by 0 bases and J by 10 bases, with 5 bases of the junction left unmatched. Written as DNA, the CDR3 is TGCGCCAGCAGCCAAGAACTGGGACAGGTCCAGTACGTC. It encodes CASSQELGQVQYV.

This clone was seen a handful of times. CDR3 in DNA: TGTGCCAGCAGCCACCCCCACCCCGGGACAAATAACTATGGCTACACCTTC. Translation gives CASSHPHPGTNNYGYTF. The V and J genes are TRBV3-1 (or the pseudogene TRBV3-2) and TRBJ1-2, with D possibly TRBD1 on 6 matching bases. This CDR3 contains 17 residues. Germline V gives CDR1 LGHDT, CDR2 YNNKEL (reference sequence). Trimming took 3 bases from V and 1 from J, leaving 18 bases between them.

The chain employs TRBV11-2 and TRBJ2-7, with D perhaps TRBD2 (6 bases). Germline CDR1 is SGHAT and CDR2 is FQNNGV. Deletions cut 4 bases from V and 5 bases from J, with 15 bases between. This CDR3 comprises 14 residues. The CDR3 nucleotides are TGTGCCAGCAGCTGGGGGACTCCCAACGACGAGCAGTACGTC. Translated, it gives CASSWGTPNDEQYV.

This chain uses TRBV5-1 with TRBJ1-1; D not resolved. The CDR3 is made up of 14 amino acids. The germline V gene has CDR1 SGHRS and CDR2 YFSETQ. The V and J ends lost 3 bases and 3 bases respectively, with 12 bases between them. CDR3 region: CASSSGWRDTEAFF. CDR3 DNA sequence: TGCGCCAGCAGCTCCGGATGGCGGGACACTGAAGCTTTCTTT.

The chain joins TRBV19 to TRBJ1-5; D perhaps matches TRBD1 (6 bases). CDR1 is LNHDA, CDR2 SQIVND, per germline (reference sequence). This CDR3 comprises 14 residues. With 4 bases removed from V and 2 bases from J, the gap between germline ends came to 9 bases. CDR3 nucleotides: TGTGCCAGTAGTACGAACAGGGGCAATCAGCCCCAGCATTTT. Amino acid sequence: CASSTNRGNQPQHF. Combining the CDR3 with reference TRBV19 and TRBJ1-5 gives the whole variable domain DGGITQSPKYLFRKEGQNVTLSCEQNLNHDAMYWYRQDPGQGLRLIYYSQIVNDFQKGDIAEGYSVSREKKESFPLTVTSAQKNPTAFYLCASSTNRGNQPQHFGDGTRLSIL.

The genes are TRBV7-2 and TRBJ1-4; D unresolved. The CDR3 is made up of 12 amino acids. CDR1 is SGHTA and CDR2 is FQGNSA in the germline V gene. V was cut by 8 bases and J by 4 bases, with 8 bases left in between. CDR3 region: CASAYFNEKLFF. CDR3 bases: TGTGCCAGCGCGTACTTTAATGAAAAACTGTTTTTT.

The V call is TRBV5-1, the J call TRBJ2-2; no clear D. Germline loops: CDR1 SGHRS, CDR2 YFSETQ. The CDR3 runs to 15 residues. The V end lost 4 bases, the J end lost 5 bases, and 15 bases lay between the germline ends. The CDR3, as DNA: TGCGCCAGCAGCCCGGATGCTAGTCTAACCGGGGAGCTGTTTTTT. Translated, it gives CASSPDASLTGELFF.

This clone was seen a handful of times. The genes are TRBV6-5 and TRBJ2-7, with 8 bases fitting TRBD1. The germline CDR1 and CDR2 sequences are MNHEY and SVGAGI. This CDR3 has 12 residues. Losses at the gene ends were 7 bases for V and 5 bases for J; bases not matched to a gene: 4. CDR3 residues: CASIDRGNEQYV. DNA for the CDR3: TGTGCCAGCATAGACAGGGGCAACGAGCAGTACGTC.

The rearrangement joins TRBV28 to TRBJ2-7; TRBD1 agrees at 8 bases. V was pared by 5 bases and J by 0 bases, with 6 bases of the junction left unmatched. The length of the CDR3 is 15 residues. Germline V gives CDR1 MDHEN, CDR2 SYDVKM. CDR3 coding DNA: TGTGCCAGCAGTCCTACAGGGGGATCCTCCTACGAGCAGTACGTC. Its translation is CASSPTGGSSYEQYV.

The rearrangement joins TRBV2 to TRBJ1-4, with D perhaps TRBD1 (6 bases). The CDR3 loop spans 16 amino acids. Germline lookup yields CDR1 SNHLY and CDR2 FYNNEI. The V gene lost 4 bases and the J gene lost 5 bases, with 17 bases spanning the gap. The CDR3 loop reads CASSVALDSQNEKLFF. CDR3 nucleotide sequence: TGTGCCAGCAGTGTAGCCTTGGACAGTCAAAATGAAAAACTGTTTTTT.